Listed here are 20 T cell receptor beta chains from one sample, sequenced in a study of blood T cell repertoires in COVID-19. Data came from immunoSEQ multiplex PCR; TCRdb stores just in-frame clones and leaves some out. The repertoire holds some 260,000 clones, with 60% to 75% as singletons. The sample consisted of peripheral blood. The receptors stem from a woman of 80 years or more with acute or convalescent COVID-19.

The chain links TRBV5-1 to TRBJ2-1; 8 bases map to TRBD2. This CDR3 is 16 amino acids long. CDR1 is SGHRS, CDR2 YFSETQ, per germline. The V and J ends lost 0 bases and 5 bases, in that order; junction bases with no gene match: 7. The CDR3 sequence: CASSLGGSGTHNEQFF. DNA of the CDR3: TGCGCCAGCAGCTTGGGTGGTAGCGGGACTCACAATGAGCAGTTCTTC.

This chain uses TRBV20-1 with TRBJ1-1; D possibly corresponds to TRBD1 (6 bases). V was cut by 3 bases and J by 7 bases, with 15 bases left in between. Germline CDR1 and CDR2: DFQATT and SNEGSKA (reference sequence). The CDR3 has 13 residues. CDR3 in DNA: TGCAGTGCTAGTGGGGCGACGACAGGTGAAGCTTTCTTT. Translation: CSASGATTGEAFF.

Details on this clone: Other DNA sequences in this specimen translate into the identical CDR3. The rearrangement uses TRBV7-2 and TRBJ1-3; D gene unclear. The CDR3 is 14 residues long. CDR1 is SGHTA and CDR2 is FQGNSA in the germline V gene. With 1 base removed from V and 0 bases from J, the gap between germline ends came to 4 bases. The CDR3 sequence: CASSLGSSGNTIYF. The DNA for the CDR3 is TGTGCCAGCAGCTTAGGGAGCTCTGGAAACACCATATATTTT. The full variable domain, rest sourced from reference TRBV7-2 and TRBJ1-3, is GAGVSQSPSNKVTEKGKDVELRCDPISGHTALYWYRQSLGQGLEFLIYFQGNSAPDKSGLPSDRFSAERTGGSVSTLTIQRTQQEDSAVYLCASSLGSSGNTIYFGEGSWLTVV.

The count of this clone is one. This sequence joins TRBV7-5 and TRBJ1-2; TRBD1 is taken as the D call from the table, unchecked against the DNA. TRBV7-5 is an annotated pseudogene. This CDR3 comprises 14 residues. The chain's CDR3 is CARSLGHPSVDYTF. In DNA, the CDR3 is TGTGCCAGAAGCTTAGGACATCCCTCGGTAGACTACACCTTC.

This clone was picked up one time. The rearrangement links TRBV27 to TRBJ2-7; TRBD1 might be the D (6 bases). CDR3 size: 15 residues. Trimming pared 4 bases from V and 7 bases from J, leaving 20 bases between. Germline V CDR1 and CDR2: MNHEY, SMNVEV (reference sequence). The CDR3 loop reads CASSSPALGAREQYF. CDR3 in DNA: TGTGCCAGCAGTTCCCCCGCCCTGGGGGCTCGGGAGCAGTACTTC.

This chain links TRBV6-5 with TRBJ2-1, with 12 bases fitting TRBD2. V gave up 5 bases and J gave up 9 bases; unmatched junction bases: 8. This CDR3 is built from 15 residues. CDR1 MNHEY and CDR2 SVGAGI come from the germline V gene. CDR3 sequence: CASSPPSGGAGEQFF. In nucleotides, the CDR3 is TGTGCCAGCAGTCCCCCTAGCGGGGGGGCGGGTGAGCAGTTCTTC.

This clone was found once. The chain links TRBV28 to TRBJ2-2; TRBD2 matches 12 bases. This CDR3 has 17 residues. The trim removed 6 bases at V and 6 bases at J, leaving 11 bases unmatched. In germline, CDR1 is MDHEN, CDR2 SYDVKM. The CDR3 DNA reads TGTGCCAGCAGCCTACTACGACTAGCGGGAGCGTCCGGGGAGCTGTTTTTT. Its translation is CASSLLRLAGASGELFF.

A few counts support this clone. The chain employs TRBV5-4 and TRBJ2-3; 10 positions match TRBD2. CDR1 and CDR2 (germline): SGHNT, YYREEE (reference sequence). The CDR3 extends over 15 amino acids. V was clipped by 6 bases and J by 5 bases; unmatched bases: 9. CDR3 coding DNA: TGTGCCAGCACGCACAGCGGGGGGGCTGGAGATACGCAGTATTTT. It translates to CASTHSGGAGDTQYF.

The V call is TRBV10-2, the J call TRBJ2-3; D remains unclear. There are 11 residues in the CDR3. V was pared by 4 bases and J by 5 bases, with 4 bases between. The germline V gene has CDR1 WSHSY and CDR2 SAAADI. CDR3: CASSGGDTQYF. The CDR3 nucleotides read TGCGCCAGCAGTGGAGGAGATACGCAGTATTTT.

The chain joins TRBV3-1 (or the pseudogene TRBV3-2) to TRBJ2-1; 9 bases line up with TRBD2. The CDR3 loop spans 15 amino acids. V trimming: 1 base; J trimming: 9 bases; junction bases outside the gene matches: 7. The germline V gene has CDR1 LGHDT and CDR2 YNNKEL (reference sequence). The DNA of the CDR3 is TGTGCCAGCAGCCAAGGAGCGGGAGGAGCCCCTGAGCAGTTCTTC. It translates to CASSQGAGGAPEQFF.

CDR3 loop: CASSGYGTSVEQFF. As DNA, the CDR3 is TGTGCCAGTAGTGGGTACGGGACTAGCGTCGAGCAGTTCTTC. J is TRBJ2-1 and V is TRBV19; TRBD2 matches at 10 bases. The CDR3 loop spans 14 amino acids. J lost 10 bases, V lost 5 bases, and 8 bases had no gene match. Germline assignment: CDR1 LNHDA and CDR2 SQIVND (reference sequence).

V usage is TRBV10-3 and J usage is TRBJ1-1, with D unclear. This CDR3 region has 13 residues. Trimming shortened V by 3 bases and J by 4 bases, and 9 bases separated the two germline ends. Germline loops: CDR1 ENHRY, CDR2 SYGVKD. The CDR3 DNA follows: TGTGCCATCAGTGACAGAGCGCCCACTGAAGCTTTCTTT. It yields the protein CAISDRAPTEAFF.

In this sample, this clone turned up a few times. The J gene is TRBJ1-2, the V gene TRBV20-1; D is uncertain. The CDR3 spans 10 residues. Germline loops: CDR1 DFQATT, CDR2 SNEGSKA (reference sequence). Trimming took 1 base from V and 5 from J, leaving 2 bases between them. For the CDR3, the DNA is TGCAGTGCTAGAGCTTATGGCTACACCTTC. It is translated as CSARAYGYTF.

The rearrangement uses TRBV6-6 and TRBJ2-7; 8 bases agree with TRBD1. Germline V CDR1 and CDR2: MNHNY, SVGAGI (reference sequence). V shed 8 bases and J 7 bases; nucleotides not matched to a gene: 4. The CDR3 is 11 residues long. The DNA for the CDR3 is TGTGCCAGCCAGAGACAGGGGGAGCAGTACTTC. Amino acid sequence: CASQRQGEQYF.

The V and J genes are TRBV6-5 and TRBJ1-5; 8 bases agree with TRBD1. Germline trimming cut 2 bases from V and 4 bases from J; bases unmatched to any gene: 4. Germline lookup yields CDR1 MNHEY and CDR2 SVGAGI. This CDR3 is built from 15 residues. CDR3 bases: TGTGCCAGCAGTTACGGGACAGGCAAGAATCAGCCCCAGCATTTT. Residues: CASSYGTGKNQPQHF.

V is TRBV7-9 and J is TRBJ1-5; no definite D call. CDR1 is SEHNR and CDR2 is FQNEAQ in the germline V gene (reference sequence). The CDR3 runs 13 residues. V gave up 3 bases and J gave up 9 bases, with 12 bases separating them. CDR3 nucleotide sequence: TGTGCCAGCAGCTTGGATAGCTTTGGGCCCCAGCATTTT. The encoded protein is CASSLDSFGPQHF.

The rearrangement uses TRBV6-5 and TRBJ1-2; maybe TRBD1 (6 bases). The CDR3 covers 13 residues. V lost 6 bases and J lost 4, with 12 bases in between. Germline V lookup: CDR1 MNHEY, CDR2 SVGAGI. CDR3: CASRLTGTYGYTF. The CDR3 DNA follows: TGTGCCAGCAGACTTACAGGGACCTATGGCTACACCTTC.

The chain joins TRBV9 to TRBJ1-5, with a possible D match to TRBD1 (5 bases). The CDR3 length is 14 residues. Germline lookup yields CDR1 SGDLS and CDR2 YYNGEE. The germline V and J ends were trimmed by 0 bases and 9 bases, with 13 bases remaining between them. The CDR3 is CASSVGVGTWPQHF. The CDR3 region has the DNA TGTGCCAGCAGCGTAGGTGTGGGGACTTGGCCCCAGCATTTT.

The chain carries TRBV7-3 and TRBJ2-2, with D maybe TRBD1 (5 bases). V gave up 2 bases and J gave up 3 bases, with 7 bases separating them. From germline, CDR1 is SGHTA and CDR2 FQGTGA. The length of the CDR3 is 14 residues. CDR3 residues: CASSLQGYTGELFF. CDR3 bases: TGTGCCAGCAGCTTACAGGGATACACCGGGGAGCTGTTTTTT. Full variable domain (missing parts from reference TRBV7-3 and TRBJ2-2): GAGVSQTPSNKVTEKGKYVELRCDPISGHTALYWYRQSLGQGPEFLIYFQGTGAADDSGLPNDRFFAVRPEGSVSTLKIQRTERGDSAVYLCASSLQGYTGELFFGEGSRLTVL.

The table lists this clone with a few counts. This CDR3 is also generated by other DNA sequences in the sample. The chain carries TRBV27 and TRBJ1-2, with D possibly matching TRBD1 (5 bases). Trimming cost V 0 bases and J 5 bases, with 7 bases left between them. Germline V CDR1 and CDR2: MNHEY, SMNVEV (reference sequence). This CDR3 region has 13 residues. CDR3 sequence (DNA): TGTGCCAGCAGTTTATCCGGGGGGTATGGCTACACCTTC. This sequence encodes CASSLSGGYGYTF.